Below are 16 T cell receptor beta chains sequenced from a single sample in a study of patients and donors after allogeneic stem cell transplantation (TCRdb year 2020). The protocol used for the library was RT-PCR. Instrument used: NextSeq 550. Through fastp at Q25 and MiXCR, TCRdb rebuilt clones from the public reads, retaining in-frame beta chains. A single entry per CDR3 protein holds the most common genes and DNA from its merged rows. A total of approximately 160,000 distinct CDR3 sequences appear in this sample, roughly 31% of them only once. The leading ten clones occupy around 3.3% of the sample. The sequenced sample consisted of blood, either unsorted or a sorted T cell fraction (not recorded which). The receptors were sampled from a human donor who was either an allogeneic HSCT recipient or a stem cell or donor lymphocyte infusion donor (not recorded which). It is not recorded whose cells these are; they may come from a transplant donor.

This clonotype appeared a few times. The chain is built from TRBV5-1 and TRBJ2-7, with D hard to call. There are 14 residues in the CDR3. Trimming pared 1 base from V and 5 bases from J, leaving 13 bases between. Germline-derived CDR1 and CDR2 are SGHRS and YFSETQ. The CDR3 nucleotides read TGCGCCAGCAGCTTGCAAGTAGGAGTCCACGAGCAGTACTTC. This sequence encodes CASSLQVGVHEQYF.

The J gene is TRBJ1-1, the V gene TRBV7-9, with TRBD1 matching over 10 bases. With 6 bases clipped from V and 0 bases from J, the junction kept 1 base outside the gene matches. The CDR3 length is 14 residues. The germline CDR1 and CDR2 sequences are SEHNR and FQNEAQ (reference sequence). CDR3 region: CASRGQGMNTEAFF. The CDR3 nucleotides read TGTGCCAGCAGGGGACAGGGGATGAACACTGAAGCTTTCTTT.

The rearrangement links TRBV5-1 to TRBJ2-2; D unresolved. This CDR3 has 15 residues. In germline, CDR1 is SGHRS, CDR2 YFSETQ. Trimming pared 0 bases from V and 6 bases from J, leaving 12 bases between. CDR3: CASSLGVGTSGELFF. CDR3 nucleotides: TGCGCCAGCAGCTTGGGTGTGGGAACCTCCGGGGAGCTGTTTTTT. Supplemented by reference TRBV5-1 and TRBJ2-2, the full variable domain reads KAGVTQTPRYLIKTRGQQVTLSCSPISGHRSVSWYQQTPGQGLQFLFEYFSETQRNKGNFPGRFSGRQFSNSRSEMNVSTLELGDSALYLCASSLGVGTSGELFFGEGSRLTVL.

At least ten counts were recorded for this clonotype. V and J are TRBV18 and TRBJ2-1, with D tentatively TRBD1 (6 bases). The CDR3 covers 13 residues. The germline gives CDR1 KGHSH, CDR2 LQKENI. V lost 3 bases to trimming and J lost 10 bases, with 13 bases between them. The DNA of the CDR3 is TGTGCCAGCTCACCTGGGCCACAGGGAGAGCAGTTCTTC. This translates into CASSPGPQGEQFF.

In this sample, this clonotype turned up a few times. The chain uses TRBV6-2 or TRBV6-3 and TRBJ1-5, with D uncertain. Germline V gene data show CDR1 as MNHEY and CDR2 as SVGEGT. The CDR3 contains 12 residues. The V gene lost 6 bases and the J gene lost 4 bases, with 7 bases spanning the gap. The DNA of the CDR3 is TGTGCCAGCAGATATACTAATCAGCCCCAGCATTTT. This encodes CASRYTNQPQHF.

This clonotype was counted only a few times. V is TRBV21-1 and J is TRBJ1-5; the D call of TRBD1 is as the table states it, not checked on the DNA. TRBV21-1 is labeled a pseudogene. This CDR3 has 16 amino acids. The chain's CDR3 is CASSKGPRWGNQPQHF. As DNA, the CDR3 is TGTGCCAGCAGCAAAGGTCCCCGGTGGGGCAATCAGCCCCAGCATTTT.

CDR3 amino acids: CASSAGTSGNEQFF. As DNA, the CDR3 is TGCGCCAGCAGCGCCGGGACTAGCGGCAATGAGCAGTTCTTC. The chain employs TRBV5-1 and TRBJ2-1; 11 nucleotides align to TRBD2. J lost 6 bases, V lost 4 bases, and 3 bases had no gene match. Germline V gene lookup returns CDR1 SGHRS and CDR2 YFSETQ. This CDR3 has 14 amino acids.

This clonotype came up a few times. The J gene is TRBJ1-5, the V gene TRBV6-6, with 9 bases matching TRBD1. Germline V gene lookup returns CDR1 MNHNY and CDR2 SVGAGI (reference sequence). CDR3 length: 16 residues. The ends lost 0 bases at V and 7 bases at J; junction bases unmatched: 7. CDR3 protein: CASSYSAGQGGQPQHF. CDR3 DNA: TGTGCCAGCAGTTACTCAGCGGGACAGGGAGGACAGCCCCAGCATTTT.

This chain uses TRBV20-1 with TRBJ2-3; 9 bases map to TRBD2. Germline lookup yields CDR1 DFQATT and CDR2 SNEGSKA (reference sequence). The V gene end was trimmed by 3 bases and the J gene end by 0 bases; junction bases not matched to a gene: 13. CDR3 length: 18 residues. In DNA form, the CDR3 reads TGCAGTGCTAGCCACCCGGGACTAGCTCTTGCTAGCACAGATACGCAGTATTTT. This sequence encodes CSASHPGLALASTDTQYF.

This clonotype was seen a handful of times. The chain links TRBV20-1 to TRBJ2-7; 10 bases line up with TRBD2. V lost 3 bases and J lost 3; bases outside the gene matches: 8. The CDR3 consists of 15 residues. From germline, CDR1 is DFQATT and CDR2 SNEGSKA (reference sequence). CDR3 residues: CSARGRTSGDYEQYF. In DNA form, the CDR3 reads TGCAGTGCTAGGGGCCGGACTAGCGGAGACTACGAGCAGTACTTC.

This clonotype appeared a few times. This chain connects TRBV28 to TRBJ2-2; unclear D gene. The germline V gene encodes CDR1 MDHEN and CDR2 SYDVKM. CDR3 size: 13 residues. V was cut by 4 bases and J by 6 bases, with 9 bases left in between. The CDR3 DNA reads TGTGCCAGCAGTTATCAGCTGGCCGGGGAGCTGTTTTTT. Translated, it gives CASSYQLAGELFF.

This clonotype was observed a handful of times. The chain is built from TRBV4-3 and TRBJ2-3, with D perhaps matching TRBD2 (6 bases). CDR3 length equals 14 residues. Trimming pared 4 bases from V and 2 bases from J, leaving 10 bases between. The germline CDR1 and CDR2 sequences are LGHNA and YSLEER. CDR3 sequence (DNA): TGCGCCAGCAGCCTTCGGGAGCTCACAGATACGCAGTATTTT. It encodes CASSLRELTDTQYF.

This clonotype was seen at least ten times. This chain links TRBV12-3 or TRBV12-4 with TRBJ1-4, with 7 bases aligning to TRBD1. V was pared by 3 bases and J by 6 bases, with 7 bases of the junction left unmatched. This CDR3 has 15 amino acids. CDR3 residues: CASSFRGGDHEKLFF. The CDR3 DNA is TGTGCCAGCAGTTTCCGAGGGGGCGACCATGAAAAACTGTTTTTT.

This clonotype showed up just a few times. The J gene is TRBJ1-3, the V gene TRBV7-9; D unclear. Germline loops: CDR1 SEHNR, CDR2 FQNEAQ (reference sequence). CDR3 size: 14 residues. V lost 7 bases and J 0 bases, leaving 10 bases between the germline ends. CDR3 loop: CASIPAASGNTIYF. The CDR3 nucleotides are TGTGCCAGCATCCCAGCGGCCTCTGGAAACACCATATATTTT.

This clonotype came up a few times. The CDR3 here is CASSQDLKGRGYGYTF. DNA for the CDR3: TGCGCCAGCAGCCAAGATCTGAAGGGCCGGGGCTATGGCTACACCTTC. V usage is TRBV4-1 and J usage is TRBJ1-2; no clear D. The germline CDR1 and CDR2 sequences are MGHRA and YSYEKL. Trimming removed 0 bases at V and 4 bases at J, with 15 bases between. CDR3 length: 16 amino acids.

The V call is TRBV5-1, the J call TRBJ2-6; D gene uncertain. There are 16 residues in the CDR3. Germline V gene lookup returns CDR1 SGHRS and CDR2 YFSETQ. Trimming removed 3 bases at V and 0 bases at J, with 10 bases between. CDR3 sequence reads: CASSSILGSGANVLTF. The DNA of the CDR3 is TGCGCCAGCAGCTCCATACTGGGCTCTGGGGCCAACGTCCTGACTTTC.